This T cell receptor beta chain is drawn from a study of spatial heterogeneity in lung cancer (dated by TCRdb to between 2018 and 2020). Concerning the study at large: Donors were about 70 patients with early-stage, untreated non-small cell lung cancer from the lung TRACERx cohort. Follow-up PBMC samples were sequenced whenever available, with the median time to follow-up being around 2 years after resection. More beta-chain than alpha-chain transcripts were consistently detected, likely reflecting higher beta-chain transcript abundance. In the raw uncorrected reads, each unique combination of TCR and UMI appeared more than ten times on average. In non-small cell lung cancer, the study quantitatively compared TCR alpha and beta repertoires across several tumor regions, matched nontumor lung, and blood. TCR repertoire features were related to nonsynonymous mutation counts determined by whole-exome sequencing of tumor tissue. Both alpha and beta chains were TCR-sequenced in hundreds of tumor regions, around 65 matched nontumor lung samples and around 54 PBMC samples obtained at surgery. Summary of the overall study and its limitations: Ubiquitous expanded tumor TCRs showed up in blood more often at tumor resection than at routine follow-up. Additional single-cell paired TCR alpha and beta sequencing was considered necessary to confirm, at a functional level, the hypothesis that regional TCRs recognize regional mutations. Only 14 to 15 patients were included in the comparisons of baseline and follow-up blood repertoires.

The library was prepared using 5' RACE. Sequenced using a NextSeq 500. To allow correction of PCR and sequencing errors, the TCR library protocol tagged every TCR cDNA molecule with a unique molecular identifier. The authors processed their data as follows. Decombinator tools were used for TCR identification, UMI-based error correction and CDR3 extraction. Expanded TCRs were defined as those above a frequency of 2 per 1,000, corresponding to the top 1% of the tumor frequency distribution. Each repertoire was subsampled 100 times to 5,000 TCRs, after which Renyi diversity was computed with the R vegan package. To build CDR3 similarity networks, amino acid triplet string-kernel similarity was used, and CDR3s were connected when their pairwise similarity was above 0.82. Using fastp at Q25 and MiXCR, TCRdb reprocessed the public reads and kept productive beta chains. Each CDR3 protein gets just one entry, which takes the most common genes and DNA from the rows behind it. These V and J calls derive from TCRdb rather than the authors' analysis. The sample profile shows approximately 100,000 distinct CDR3 sequences; 19% of them were found once. Together, the top ten hold around a fifth of the sample.

Explained via the paper, the time point label denotes: blood at routine non-recurrence follow-up after resection. Whole RNA extracted from tumor and nontumor lung tissue, or from cryopreserved PBMC samples, was used for TCR sequencing without cell sorting. Only patients with enough RNA available from two or more tumor regions were chosen for TCR sequencing. This clonotype was detected only a few times. Its antigen is currently not known. Per-base qualities were not stored, and no clone one base away is much larger. The CDR3 has 14 amino acids, counting the end cysteine and phenylalanine. Only CDR3 DNA remains: 42 bases, in frame from the first base. The germline V gene supplies CDR1 SNHLY and CDR2 FYNNEI. Trimming costs V 4 bases and J 0 bases, and their ends lie 7 bases apart.

The receptor comes from a male donor with early-stage non-small cell lung cancer. The chain is encoded by TRBV2 joined to TRBJ2-1; the D gene cannot be named for sure. The sample consisted of PBMCs, taken at follow-up. CDR3 region: CASSVVSSYNEQFF. The nucleotide sequence is given as TGTGCCAGCAGTGTGGTAAGCTCCTACAATGAGCAGTTCTTC.